This T cell receptor (beta chain) was recovered during a study of shared clonotypes between healthy human individuals. Trimming left V 5 bases short and J 7 bases short, with 18 bases between. The germline V gene has CDR1 MNHNS and CDR2 SASEGT. CDR3 length equals 14 residues. In the sorted-subset replicate PCRs, approximately 200 ng DNA, roughly 29,000 T cell genomes, was used. The table came from immunoSEQ multiplex PCR; TCRdb's copy has only in-frame clones and leaves some out. The table has 170,000 or so clones, 60% to 75% seen once. The gene calls are TRBV6-1 and TRBJ2-7; tentative D call: TRBD2 (6 bases). Sequenced: memory CD4+ T cells sorted from blood. Subset meaning: CD45RA-negative fraction. The sequence derives from a man aged 30 to 39 in good health. For the CDR3, the DNA is TGTGCCAGCAGTTTTACCGGGAGAACGAGAGAGCAGTACTTC. It encodes CASSFTGRTREQYF.